The clone carrying this T cell receptor beta chain is deemed medium-sized. The antigen is not known. The sample originates from a study of OX40 agonist ivuxolimab in advanced cancers. General study results and limits: The study found among the lowest clonal expansion in partial responders at 0.1-3.0 mg/kg. Relative to CD4+, CD8+ T cells held more expanded clones on average.

Germline loops: CDR1 SGDLS, CDR2 YYNGEE. This CDR3 is 16 amino acids long. Between the trimmed V and J ends, which lost 1 base and 7 bases, there was a span of 20 bases. TCRdb keeps only in-frame clones here, not all; method: immunoSEQ multiplex PCR. The data show fewer than 35,000 clones, with roughly 81% seen just once and less than 25% held by the top ten. This specimen was CD4+ or CD8+ T cells sorted from blood, taken in a trial of the OX40 agonist ivuxolimab. This TCR was recovered from an adult with an advanced solid tumor such as melanoma, head and neck, liver or kidney cancer. The V gene is TRBV9, the J gene TRBJ1-2; D remains unclear. The CDR3 protein is CASSVPLLVFPRGYTF. CDR3 coding DNA: TGTGCCAGCAGCGTACCCCTGTTGGTATTCCCCCGTGGCTACACCTTC.